The entry that follows covers one T cell receptor beta chain sequence. Its antigen is currently unknown. A second PCR, run for roughly 7 to 12 cycles, used a sample-barcoded 5' primer plus a J-beta primer mix. From the 5' RACE reads, TCRdb called clonotypes with MiXCR, one entry per CDR3 protein. This table holds around 1,600,000 distinct CDR3 sequences, 40% to 45% found once. The CDR3 is 15 residues long. Trimming removed 1 base at V and 6 bases at J, with 15 bases between. CDR1 is SGHTA and CDR2 is FQGNSA in the germline V gene. These data belong to a study of blood T cells in healthy people across ages. Study-wide results and caveats: Per million T cells, TCR beta diversity dropped roughly linearly as age increased.

The V gene is TRBV7-2, the J gene TRBJ1-2; no definite D call. Sample: blood. This clonotype was obtained from a woman aged 18-29 years in good health. The chain's CDR3 is CASSLESRGVHGYTF. The CDR3 DNA sequence: TGTGCCAGCAGCTTAGAGTCCCGAGGAGTGCATGGCTACACCTTC.